The rows below give T cell receptor beta chains drawn from one sample of a study of shared clonotypes between healthy human individuals. The repertoire was sequenced with immunoSEQ multiplex PCR; TCRdb's copy has only in-frame clones and lacks some. The data contain over a million clones, roughly 97% of them singletons. Sequences were obtained from naive CD4+ T cells sorted from blood. These receptors all stem from a man younger than 45 in good health. The CDR3 runs from the conserved cysteine through the conserved F or W. Fields, in order: D gene, J gene, clone size, V gene, CDR3 protein, CDR3 DNA. The D gene is left open where the match is weak. Not every row has a clone size; where given, it reads once, few, many or a size class.

>NA|TRBJ1-2|NA|TRBV7-6
CASSPNWGGVYGYTF
TGTGCCAGCAGCCCGAACTGGGGGGGGGTCTATGGCTACACCTTC
>TRBD2|TRBJ2-7|NA|TRBV7-2
CASSSGLADEQYF
TGTGCCAGCAGCTCCGGACTAGCGGACGAGCAGTACTTC
>NA|TRBJ2-7|NA|TRBV28
CASSFLGEGYEQYF
TGTGCCAGCAGTTTCCTGGGAGAGGGCTACGAGCAGTACTTC
>NA|TRBJ2-2|NA|TRBV2
CASSPTTNTGELFF
TGTGCCAGCAGTCCGACTACGAACACCGGGGAGCTGTTTTTT
>TRBD1|TRBJ2-7|NA|TRBV5-1
CASSFGQGDDEQYF
TGCGCCAGCAGCTTTGGACAGGGTGACGACGAGCAGTACTTC
>TRBD1|TRBJ2-5|NA|TRBV25-1
CASRGQGIETQYF
TGTGCCAGCAGGGGACAGGGCATAGAGACCCAGTACTTC
>NA|TRBJ2-2|once|TRBV6-5
CASSLQGIGELFF
TGTGCCAGCAGTTTACAGGGTATCGGGGAGCTGTTTTTT
>NA|TRBJ1-5|NA|TRBV19
CASRKTESQPQHF
TGTGCCAGTAGGAAGACAGAAAGTCAGCCCCAGCATTTT
>NA|TRBJ2-5|NA|TRBV5-4
CASSSKKKGSAKETQYF
TGTGCCAGCAGCTCCAAAAAAAAGGGGAGCGCAAAAGAGACCCAGTACTTC
>NA|TRBJ1-1|NA|TRBV14
CASSQDPKNTEAFF
TGTGCCAGCAGCCAAGACCCCAAGAACACTGAAGCTTTCTTT
>NA|TRBJ2-1|NA|TRBV11-2
CASSLALASYYNEQFF
TGTGCCAGCAGCTTAGCTTTGGCTAGCTACTACAATGAGCAGTTCTTC
>NA|TRBJ2-2|NA|TRBV5-1
CASSSGTTNTGELFF
TGCGCCAGCAGCTCCGGGACAACGAACACCGGGGAGCTGTTTTTT
>TRBD2|TRBJ2-1|NA|TRBV7-9
CASRGSGRALLAYNEQFF
TGTGCCAGCAGGGGTAGCGGGAGGGCCCTCCTTGCCTACAATGAGCAGTTCTTC
>NA|TRBJ1-2|NA|TRBV28
CASSLGASNYGYTF
TGTGCCAGCAGTTTAGGAGCCTCTAACTATGGCTACACCTTC
>TRBD2|TRBJ2-3|once|TRBV6-1
CASSAGTRVDTQYF
TGTGCCAGCAGTGCCGGGACTAGAGTAGATACGCAGTATTTT
>NA|TRBJ2-5|NA|TRBV6-5
CASSRPGAETQYF
TGTGCCAGCAGTCGACCGGGGGCAGAGACCCAGTACTTC
>NA|TRBJ2-4|NA|TRBV28
CASSRVYNIQYF
TGTGCCAGCAGCCGGGTGTACAACATTCAGTACTTC
>NA|TRBJ2-6|NA|TRBV15
CATSRDGGVAGANVLTF
TGTGCCACCAGCAGAGATGGAGGAGTAGCTGGGGCCAACGTCCTGACTTTC
>TRBD2|TRBJ2-7|NA|TRBV18
CASSPPAGAYEQYF
TGTGCCAGCTCACCACCTGCGGGGGCCTACGAGCAGTACTTC
>NA|TRBJ2-7|NA|TRBV25-1
CASSEWGSSYEQYF
TGTGCCAGCAGTGAATGGGGCAGTTCCTACGAGCAGTACTTC
>NA|TRBJ1-1|once|TRBV19
CASSALAGMNTEAFF
TGTGCCAGTAGTGCCCTGGCAGGGATGAACACTGAAGCTTTCTTT
>NA|TRBJ2-7|NA|TRBV5-6
CASSLVDEQYF
TGTGCCAGCAGCTTAGTCGACGAGCAGTACTTC
>NA|TRBJ1-4|once|TRBV7-9
CASRFDGPNEKLFF
TGTGCCAGCAGATTCGACGGACCTAATGAAAAACTGTTTTTT
>TRBD1|TRBJ2-1|NA|TRBV28
CASSFSGTGLYNEQFF
TGTGCCAGCAGTTTCTCCGGGACAGGGCTATACAATGAGCAGTTCTTC
>NA|TRBJ1-5|NA|TRBV30
CACSEGQSFGQPQHF
TGTGCCTGTTCCGAAGGGCAGAGTTTTGGTCAGCCCCAGCATTTT